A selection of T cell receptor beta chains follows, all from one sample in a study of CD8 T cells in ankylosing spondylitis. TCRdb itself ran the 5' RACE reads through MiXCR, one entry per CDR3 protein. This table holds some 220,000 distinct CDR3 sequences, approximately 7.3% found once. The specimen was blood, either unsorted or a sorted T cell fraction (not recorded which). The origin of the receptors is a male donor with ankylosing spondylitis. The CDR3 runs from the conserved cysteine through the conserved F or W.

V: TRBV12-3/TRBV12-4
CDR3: CASSLRVAPYEQYF

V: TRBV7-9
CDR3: CASSSGAGTQYF

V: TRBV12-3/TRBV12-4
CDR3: CASSYLIRDADTQYF

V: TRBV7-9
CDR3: CASEGDRVGHEQYF

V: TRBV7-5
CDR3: CRFLGEPQHF

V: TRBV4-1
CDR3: CASSQEGASMHEQFF

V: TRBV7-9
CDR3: CAMGPGGAYEQYF

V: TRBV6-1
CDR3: CASSERDRAFYSNQPQHF

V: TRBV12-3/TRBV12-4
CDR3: CASSLTAEAFF

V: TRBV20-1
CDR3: CSARKIQGWQQYF

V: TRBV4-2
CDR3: CASSQVGTSGGAYNEQFF

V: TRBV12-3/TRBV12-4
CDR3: CASSFGDSSTDTQYF

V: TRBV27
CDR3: CASSERDAKGETQYF

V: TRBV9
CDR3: CASSQQGSNEKLFF

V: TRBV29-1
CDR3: CSVEGPGGYEQYF

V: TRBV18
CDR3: CASSPPSASSYNEQFF

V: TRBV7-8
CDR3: CASSSIGFETRETQYF

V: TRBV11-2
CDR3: CASSLERDEAFF

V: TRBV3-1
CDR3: CASSQASQYF

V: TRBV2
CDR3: CGTDKGTSGNYEQYF

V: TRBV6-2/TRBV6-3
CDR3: CASSYLDGTYEQYF

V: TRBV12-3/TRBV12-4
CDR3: CASRPGGEQYTDTQYF

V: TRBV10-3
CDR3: CATGQSGYTF

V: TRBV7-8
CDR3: CASSSSGLASFETQYF

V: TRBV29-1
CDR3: CSVGGGTGEEKLFF

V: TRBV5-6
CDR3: CASSFYIPGRNTEAFF

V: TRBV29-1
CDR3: CSAILRGGMGEQFF

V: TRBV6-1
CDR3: CASRPMPGLGETQYF

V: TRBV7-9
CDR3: CASSLGALNYGYTF

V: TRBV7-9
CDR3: CASSLAWGGETQYF

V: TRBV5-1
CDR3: CASSFPGQGNEQYF

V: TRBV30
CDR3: CAWSAPVWADTDTQYF

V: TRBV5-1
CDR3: CASSLLRAGYTF

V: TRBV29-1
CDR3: CSVGGSLYNEQFF

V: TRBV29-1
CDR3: CSVGRDGTEAFF

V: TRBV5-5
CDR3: CASSLTSRDRPSGGYTF

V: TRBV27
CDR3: CASSLSASGRYEQYF

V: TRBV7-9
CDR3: CASSPDLTGELFF

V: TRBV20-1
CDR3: CSARWPPGAREQYF

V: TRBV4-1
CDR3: CASSQVDNRETQYF

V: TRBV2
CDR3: CASSEGQGSYNEQFF

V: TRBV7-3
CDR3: CASSSTGFNSPLHF

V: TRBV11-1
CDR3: CASSLGGGQHSGANVLTF

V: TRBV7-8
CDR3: CASSLDGTISGRGSYNEQFF

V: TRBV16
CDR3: CASMGDSLTYEQYF

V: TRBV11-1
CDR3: CASTNSRASGSSGANVLTF

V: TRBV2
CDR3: CASNGRGTTDTQYF